This T cell receptor beta chain is drawn from a study of shared clonotypes between healthy human individuals. Study-level information: A donor's plate count was three for CD4 naive and three for CD4 memory; CD8 naive had two and CD8 memory one. General observations from the study: Sampling covered blood only; tissue repertoires likely differ. Clonotypes shared by all four donors outscored non-shared clonotypes in generation probability.

As to this clone: Its antigen is currently unknown.

Assay execution took place at the deep level. Data came from immunoSEQ multiplex PCR; TCRdb stores just in-frame clones and leaves some out. The sample consists of 300,000 to 400,000 clones, 73% of them appearing once. Per the germline V gene, CDR1 is LNHDA and CDR2 is SQIVND (reference sequence). The CDR3 sequence is 16 residues long. Trimming removed 4 bases from V and 0 bases from J, with 14 bases in between. The gene calls are TRBV19 and TRBJ2-3; no reliable D call. This receptor was identified in a man aged 30 to 45 in good health. The sequenced sample consisted of memory CD4+ T cells sorted from blood. Subset in this sample: CD45RA-negative fraction. Here the CDR3 DNA reads TGTGCCAGTAGTACAGGCGGAGACCCAAGCACAGATACGCAGTATTTT. It yields the protein CASSTGGDPSTDTQYF. The whole variable domain, filled in from reference TRBV19 and TRBJ2-3, reads DGGITQSPKYLFRKEGQNVTLSCEQNLNHDAMYWYRQDPGQGLRLIYYSQIVNDFQKGDIAEGYSVSREKKESFPLTVTSAQKNPTAFYLCASSTGGDPSTDTQYFGPGTRLTVL.